These T cell receptor beta chains were read from a single sample in a study of early stage breast cancer tumors. Data came from immunoSEQ multiplex PCR; TCRdb stores just in-frame clones and leaves some out. Among tens of thousands of clones, about three quarters were seen once, and the ten largest hold 3.4%. The source material was blood. The receptors derive from a person aged 35-50 years with breast cancer. The CDR3 runs from the conserved cysteine through the conserved F or W. The D gene is left open where the match is weak. Part of the rows lack a size; the others show once, few, many or a class for expanded clones.

v_call,d_call,clone_size,j_call,cdr3_nt,cdr3_aa
TRBV5-4,-,once,TRBJ1-1,TGTGCCAGCAGCAAATTTGGGCAGGGAGGGGCTGAAGCTTTCTTT,CASSKFGQGGAEAFF
TRBV6-5,-,-,TRBJ2-2,TGTGCCAGCAGCCTTTATAGTTCCGGGGAGCTGTTTTTT,CASSLYSSGELFF
TRBV19,-,-,TRBJ2-4,TGTGCCAGTAGTATAGACCCCCCTGGGGGAGGCAAAAACATTCAGTACTTC,CASSIDPPGGGKNIQYF
TRBV10-3,-,few,TRBJ1-2,TGTGCCATCAGTGGAGACATTAGTGGCTACACCTTC,CAISGDISGYTF
TRBV30,TRBD2,-,TRBJ2-1,TGTGCCTGGAGTAGGGGGTTAGCGGGAGGGCCAGGTGAGCAGTTCTTC,CAWSRGLAGGPGEQFF
TRBV2,-,-,TRBJ2-3,TGTGCCAGCAGTGTAAGGTCCGCAGATACGCAGTATTTT,CASSVRSADTQYF
TRBV9,TRBD1,-,TRBJ1-5,TGTGCCAGCAGCCAGGGGGGGACCAATCAGCCCCAGCATTTT,CASSQGGTNQPQHF
TRBV5-6,-,-,TRBJ2-1,TGTGCCAGCAGCTTGACCGGGACAACCTACAATGAGCAGTTCTTC,CASSLTGTTYNEQFF
TRBV19,TRBD2,-,TRBJ2-5,TGTGCCAGTAGTAAATTCGGGCTAGCGGTCCAAGAGACCCAGTACTTC,CASSKFGLAVQETQYF
TRBV5-5,TRBD1,-,TRBJ1-3,TGTGCCAGCAGCTTGATCTCTCGACAGGGGGGAAACACCATATATTTT,CASSLISRQGGNTIYF
TRBV6-5,-,once,TRBJ2-7,TGTGCCAGCAGTTACAGTGGGAGCCCTCCCTACGAGCAGTACTTC,CASSYSGSPPYEQYF
TRBV11-2,-,-,TRBJ2-3,TGTGCCAGCAGCTTAGGAGGGAGAAACACAGATACGCAGTATTTT,CASSLGGRNTDTQYF
TRBV5-1,-,-,TRBJ1-3,TGCGCCAGCAGCCTGGGCGATTTTGGCGGAAACACCATATATTTT,CASSLGDFGGNTIYF
TRBV7-9,-,few,TRBJ2-5,TGTGCCAGCAGCTTAGCGGCAGGGTCTAAAGAGACCCAGTACTTC,CASSLAAGSKETQYF
TRBV30,-,-,TRBJ1-3,TGTGCCTGGAATCCGGGCACCTCTGGAAACACCATATATTTT,CAWNPGTSGNTIYF
TRBV21-1,-,-,TRBJ2-7,TGTGCCAGCATCAGGGTAGGAGGCCGCAGGAGCCACTACGAGCAGTACTTC,CASIRVGGRRSHYEQYF
TRBV4-2,TRBD2,-,TRBJ2-3,TGTGCCAGCAGCCAAGAAACGAGCGGGGGCACAGATACGCAGTATTTT,CASSQETSGGTDTQYF
TRBV6-1,-,-,TRBJ2-7,TGTGCCAGCAGTGAAGCGAGGTTGGGCGAGCAGTACTTC,CASSEARLGEQYF
TRBV19,-,-,TRBJ2-7,TGTGCCAGTAGTCAAACTTTGGGCGGCCGGTCCGAGCAGTACTTC,CASSQTLGGRSEQYF
TRBV7-3,-,-,TRBJ2-3,TGTGCCAGCAGTTCGGACCTCATTACGCAGTATTTT,CASSSDLITQYF
TRBV5-1,-,few,TRBJ2-7,TGCGCCAGCAGCTTGGAACAGACCAGCTACGAGCAGTACTTC,CASSLEQTSYEQYF
TRBV19,-,-,TRBJ1-2,TGTGCCAGTAGTATGCTAAGGTCGGGCAGCTTCAATGGCTACACCTTC,CASSMLRSGSFNGYTF
TRBV7-9,-,-,TRBJ2-7,TGTGCCAGCAGCCCCCGGGACACCCGGTCCTACGAGCAGTACTTC,CASSPRDTRSYEQYF
TRBV30,TRBD2,-,TRBJ2-1,TGTGCCTGGAGTGAGGGGGCTAGCGGGAGTGTCGAGTTCTTC,CAWSEGASGSVEFF
TRBV5-1,-,-,TRBJ2-5,TGCGCCAGCAGCTTGTCGCAGGGGGGAGAGACCCAGTACTTC,CASSLSQGGETQYF
TRBV18,-,-,TRBJ2-6,TGTGCCAGCTCACCAAGGGCCCCCCGAAGCTCTGGGGCCAACGTCCTGACTTTC,CASSPRAPRSSGANVLTF
TRBV6-6,TRBD1,-,TRBJ1-5,TGTGCCAGCAGTCCGTCCCGGGACAGGGGTCAACCCCAGCATTTT,CASSPSRDRGQPQHF
TRBV6-6,TRBD1,-,TRBJ1-5,TGTGCCAGCAGCCCCCGGGACAGGGGGCTTTCTCAGCCCCAGCATTTT,CASSPRDRGLSQPQHF
TRBV25-1,-,-,TRBJ2-3,TGTGCCAGCAGTGGATCGCAGGAGGGTAGCACAGATACGCAGTATTTT,CASSGSQEGSTDTQYF
TRBV27,-,-,TRBJ2-6,TGTGCCAGCAGTTTACTGGTCTCTGGGGCCAACGTCCTGACTTTC,CASSLLVSGANVLTF
TRBV27,-,-,TRBJ2-7,TGTGCCAGCAGTTTTAGTTTTGGCGACTACGAGCAGTACTTC,CASSFSFGDYEQYF
TRBV29-1,TRBD1,once,TRBJ2-7,TGCAGCGTTGAGACCTTCTTACCGGGACAGGGAGTTTACGAGCAGTACTTC,CSVETFLPGQGVYEQYF
TRBV6-5,-,-,TRBJ1-5,TGTGCCAGCACCCCAGGGGCATCTAACAGCCAGCCCCAGCATTTT,CASTPGASNSQPQHF
TRBV5-1,TRBD2,-,TRBJ2-3,TGCGCCAGCAGCTTGGCCATGCGGGAGAGCACAGATACGCAGTATTTT,CASSLAMRESTDTQYF
TRBV18,-,-,TRBJ1-1,TGTGCCAGCTCACCAATCGTTGCCAGCCAAATGAACACTGAAGCTTTCTTT,CASSPIVASQMNTEAFF
TRBV6-8,-,-,TRBJ1-1,TGTGCCAGCAGGCTACCTACAGGGATGGAGACTGAAGCTTTCTTT,CASRLPTGMETEAFF
TRBV5-1,-,-,TRBJ2-3,TGCGCCAGCAGCTTGGGGCTCCCAGGGGATACGCAGTATTTT,CASSLGLPGDTQYF
TRBV4-1,-,-,TRBJ1-1,TGCGCCAGCAGCCATACCACTGAAGCTTTCTTT,CASSHTTEAFF
TRBV30,TRBD1,-,TRBJ2-1,TGTGCCTGGAACCAGGGGGCCAGTGGTGAGCAGTTCTTC,CAWNQGASGEQFF
TRBV2,TRBD1,-,TRBJ2-7,TGTGCCAGCAGTCCGGGACAGGGGGCTCGGGAGCAGTACTTC,CASSPGQGAREQYF
TRBV7-8,TRBD2,-,TRBJ2-5,TGTGCCAGCAGCCCAACTAGCGGGAGGGAGGAGACCCAGTACTTC,CASSPTSGREETQYF
TRBV19,TRBD2,-,TRBJ2-3,TGTGCCAGTAGTACAGGACTAGCGGTGGCAGATACGCAGTATTTT,CASSTGLAVADTQYF
TRBV6-6,TRBD1,-,TRBJ1-4,TGTGCCAACCGGGACAGGGAAAATGAAAAACTGTTTTTT,CANRDRENEKLFF
TRBV5-5,-,-,TRBJ2-1,TGTGCCAGCAGTCTGACTTTTAACAATGAGCAGTTCTTC,CASSLTFNNEQFF
TRBV5-8,TRBD2,-,TRBJ2-2,TGTGCCAGCAGCCAAGATATAGCGGGAGAAACCGGGGAGCTGTTTTTT,CASSQDIAGETGELFF